Listed below are T cell receptor beta chains from one sample, sequenced in a study of spatial heterogeneity in lung cancer. TCRdb fed the 5' RACE reads into MiXCR, producing one record per CDR3 protein. Among some 37,000 distinct CDR3 sequences listed, roughly 5% were seen once. Source: PBMCs, taken at surgery. The receptors derive from a female donor with early-stage non-small cell lung cancer. Each CDR3 is given with its conserved first and last residue. Fields, in order: D gene, V gene, clone size, J gene, CDR3 protein, CDR3 DNA. D genes are given only for firm matches. Clone sizes are given selectively: once, few, many, or a class where the clone is expanded.

-	TRBV11-2	many	TRBJ2-2	CASRVGTLHGGELFF	TGTGCCAGCAGAGTGGGGACTTTACACGGGGGGGAGCTGTTTTTT
TRBD2	TRBV6-2/TRBV6-3	few	TRBJ2-3	CASTQAGESTDTQYF	TGTGCCAGCACTCAGGCGGGGGAAAGCACAGATACGCAGTATTTT
-	TRBV30	many	TRBJ2-7	CAWSKDYEQYF	TGTGCCTGGTCAAAAGACTACGAGCAGTACTTC
-	TRBV12-3/TRBV12-4	-	TRBJ2-5	CASSQLRETQYF	TGTGCCAGCAGCCAGTTAAGGGAGACCCAGTACTTC
-	TRBV12-3/TRBV12-4	many	TRBJ1-4	CACGRRNEKLFF	TGTGCCTGCGGCAGGAGGAATGAAAAACTGTTTTTT
-	TRBV25-1	many	TRBJ1-1	CASTGLLNTEAFF	TGTGCCAGCACCGGACTGTTGAACACTGAAGCTTTCTTT
-	TRBV3-1	-	TRBJ1-1	CASSQGPTENTEAFF	TGTGCCAGCAGCCAAGGGCCGACAGAGAACACTGAAGCTTTCTTT
TRBD2	TRBV29-1	many	TRBJ2-7	CTRREGRGYEQYF	TGCACCCGGAGGGAGGGAAGGGGATACGAGCAGTACTTC
-	TRBV6-1	many	TRBJ1-5	CASRENQPQHF	TGTGCCAGCAGGGAAAATCAGCCCCAGCATTTT
-	TRBV2	-	TRBJ2-4	CASKGVVKNIQYF	TGTGCCAGCAAAGGAGTCGTCAAAAACATTCAGTACTTC
-	TRBV5-1	few	TRBJ2-1	CASSLDGGTYNEQFF	TGCGCCAGCAGCTTGGATGGGGGCACCTACAATGAGCAGTTCTTC
-	TRBV15	many	TRBJ2-7	CATSRDQWGEQYF	TGTGCCACCAGCAGAGATCAGTGGGGTGAGCAGTACTTC